The next 22 T cell receptor beta chains were all read from a single sample in a study of blood T cell repertoires in COVID-19. Sequencing was performed with immunoSEQ multiplex PCR; in TCRdb, only in-frame clones are kept and a portion is missing. This table holds 250,000 to 350,000 clones, about 89% found once. Sequencing was carried out using peripheral blood. Receptor source: a woman under 40 with COVID-19, enrolled during active disease.

This chain's CDR3 is CASSFRGTGANGYTF. Here the CDR3 DNA reads TGTGCCAGCAGCTTCAGGGGAACAGGGGCGAATGGCTACACCTTC. J is TRBJ1-2 and V is TRBV7-9; 7 bases are shared with TRBD1. CDR1 SEHNR and CDR2 FQNEAQ come from the germline V gene (reference sequence). This CDR3 comprises 15 residues. With V trimmed by 3 bases and J by 6 bases, 10 bases remained unmatched.

The rearrangement links TRBV15 to TRBJ2-3, with 9 bases lining up with TRBD2. The V and J ends lost 0 bases and 4 bases, in that order; junction bases with no gene match: 8. Germline V gene sequence: CDR1 LNHNV, CDR2 YYDKDF (reference sequence). CDR3 length: 17 amino acids. CDR3 region: CATSRDTGAGGADTQYF. In DNA form, the CDR3 reads TGTGCCACCAGCAGAGATACCGGCGCGGGAGGGGCAGATACGCAGTATTTT.

This chain uses TRBV19 with TRBJ1-4; D unclear. Looked up from germline, CDR1 is LNHDA and CDR2 is SQIVND (reference sequence). V was cut by 4 bases and J by 0 bases, with 15 bases left in between. The CDR3 has 17 residues. DNA for the CDR3: TGTGCCAGTAGTACCCACCTGGACGGGGCAACTAATGAAAAACTGTTTTTT. This encodes CASSTHLDGATNEKLFF.

The V and J genes are TRBV5-1 and TRBJ2-2; D is perhaps TRBD1 (6 bases). CDR3 length equals 16 residues. Trimming took off 4 bases at V and 4 bases at J, with 17 bases between the two ends. Germline loops: CDR1 SGHRS, CDR2 YFSETQ. CDR3: CASSPEVVGGTGELFF. CDR3 coding DNA: TGCGCCAGCAGCCCTGAGGTCGTAGGGGGCACCGGGGAGCTGTTTTTT.

The chain joins TRBV11-2 to TRBJ2-7, with D possibly matching TRBD2 (5 bases). CDR1 and CDR2 from the germline V gene are SGHAT and FQNNGV. The CDR3 consists of 12 residues. The germline V and J ends were trimmed by 2 bases and 6 bases, with 8 bases remaining between them. CDR3 coding DNA: TGTGCCAGCAGCTTATCCGGGGTCGAGCAGTACTTC. This gives the protein CASSLSGVEQYF.

Here the CDR3 reads CASRPTGQGNTEAFF. Here the CDR3 DNA reads TGTGCCAGTAGACCGACCGGACAGGGGAACACTGAAGCTTTCTTT. The chain carries TRBV19 and TRBJ1-1, with 8 bases identical to TRBD1. Germline loops: CDR1 LNHDA, CDR2 SQIVND (reference sequence). V lost 6 bases to trimming and J lost 1 base; unmatched junction nucleotides: 7. This CDR3 is built from 15 residues. Looking up the rest from reference TRBV19 and TRBJ1-1 gives the full variable domain: DGGITQSPKYLFRKEGQNVTLSCEQNLNHDAMYWYRQDPGQGLRLIYYSQIVNDFQKGDIAEGYSVSREKKESFPLTVTSAQKNPTAFYLCASRPTGQGNTEAFFGQGTRLTVV.

The chain recombines TRBV27 with TRBJ2-6, with D possibly TRBD1 on 5 matching bases. Trimming took 10 bases from V and 2 from J, leaving 15 bases between them. The CDR3 totals 15 residues. Per germline, CDR1 MNHEY and CDR2 SMNVEV (reference sequence). The DNA for the CDR3 is TGTGCCACCACCGACGTAGGGGCTGGGGCCAACGTCCTGACTTTC. Translating gives CATTDVGAGANVLTF. The full variable domain, with the rest looked up from reference TRBV27 and TRBJ2-6, is EAQVTQNPRYLITVTGKKLTVTCSQNMNHEYMSWYRQDPGLGLRQIYYSMNVEVTDKGDVPEGYKVSRKEKRNFPLILESPSPNQTSLYFCATTDVGAGANVLTFGAGSRLTVL.

This clone has at least ten counts. The V call is TRBV11-2, the J call TRBJ2-2; D is perhaps TRBD2 (6 bases). The V end lost 1 base, the J end lost 4 bases, and 16 bases lay between the germline ends. CDR3 length equals 17 residues. Germline assignment: CDR1 SGHAT and CDR2 FQNNGV. The CDR3 nucleotides are TGTGCCAGCAGCTTAGGGGGACTCATACGACGCACCGGGGAGCTGTTTTTT. This codes for CASSLGGLIRRTGELFF.

This clone was detected a few times. J is TRBJ2-2 and V is TRBV7-8, with D possibly being TRBD2 (6 bases). V shed 5 bases and J shed 4 bases, with 20 bases lying between them. CDR1 and CDR2 (germline): SGHVS, FQNEAQ. The CDR3 contains 17 residues. The CDR3 loop reads CASSPTPTSLVTGELFF. The CDR3, as DNA: TGTGCCAGCAGCCCCACCCCGACTAGTCTGGTCACCGGGGAGCTGTTTTTT.

This clone came up many times. This CDR3 is CASSGRQANYGYTF. The CDR3 region has the DNA TGTGCCAGCAGTGGTCGGCAGGCTAACTATGGCTACACCTTC. The chain links TRBV2 to TRBJ1-2; no definite D call. The CDR3 consists of 14 residues. Germline V gene lookup returns CDR1 SNHLY and CDR2 FYNNEI. The V end lost 4 bases, the J end lost 0 bases, and 9 bases lay between the germline ends.

This clone was recorded once. The J gene is TRBJ1-2, the V gene TRBV19; 7 bases are shared with TRBD1. The V gene's germline CDR1 is LNHDA and CDR2 SQIVND (reference sequence). Unmatched junction bases numbered 13, after V lost 5 bases and J lost 7 bases. The CDR3 is made up of 15 amino acids. The CDR3 sequence: CASSWTDRVLFGYTF. CDR3 DNA sequence: TGTGCCAGTAGTTGGACTGACAGGGTCTTATTTGGCTACACCTTC.

About this clone: The junction departs from germline at one end; a sequencing error may be responsible. The CDR3 DNA follows: TGTGCCAGCAGCTTAGTCTCCCACAATGAGCAGTTCTTC. Encoded protein: CASSLVSHNEQFF. J is TRBJ2-1 and V is TRBV7-2; D uncertain. CDR1 and CDR2 (germline): SGHTA, FQGNSA. This CDR3 is built from 13 residues.

The rearrangement joins TRBV28 to TRBJ1-1, with 7 bases matching TRBD1. This CDR3 contains 15 residues. Losses at the gene ends were 5 bases for V and 2 bases for J; bases not matched to a gene: 8. The V gene's germline CDR1 is MDHEN and CDR2 SYDVKM. The CDR3 here is CASSVRDSLNTEAFF. CDR3 bases: TGTGCCAGCAGTGTCCGGGACAGCCTTAACACTGAAGCTTTCTTT.

The rearrangement links TRBV9 to TRBJ2-2; D ambiguous. Germline CDR1 SGDLS, CDR2 YYNGEE. CDR3 size: 14 residues. V lost 4 bases, J lost 1 base, and 8 bases lay in between. The CDR3 loop is CASSPYKNTGELFF. The CDR3 nucleotides are TGTGCCAGCAGCCCTTACAAGAACACCGGGGAGCTGTTTTTT. The variable domain in full, with the rest retrieved from reference TRBV9 and TRBJ2-2, is DSGVTQTPKHLITATGQRVTLRCSPRSGDLSVYWYQQSLDQGLQFLIQYYNGEERAKGNILERFSAQQFPDLHSELNLSSLELGDSALYFCASSPYKNTGELFFGEGSRLTVL.

This clone was recorded only once. The rearrangement links TRBV6-5 to TRBJ1-2; D might be TRBD1 (5 bases). V dropped 6 bases and J dropped 4 bases, with 15 bases sitting between them. The CDR3 contains 14 residues. Per germline, CDR1 MNHEY and CDR2 SVGAGI. This CDR3 reads CASRWGGSGYGYTF. CDR3 bases: TGTGCCAGCAGGTGGGGGGGGTCGGGCTATGGCTACACCTTC.

This chain uses TRBV5-1 with TRBJ1-4, with D possibly being TRBD1 (5 bases). In germline, CDR1 is SGHRS, CDR2 YFSETQ. V lost 0 bases to trimming and J lost 7 bases, with 13 bases between them. CDR3 length: 15 amino acids. The CDR3 loop is CASSLATGGGEKLFF. The CDR3 coding sequence is TGCGCCAGCAGCTTGGCCACCGGGGGTGGTGAAAAACTGTTTTTT.

The chain combines TRBV3-1 (or the pseudogene TRBV3-2) with TRBJ1-3; TRBD1 matches at 7 bases. The CDR3 runs 15 residues. With V trimmed by 5 bases and J by 2 bases, 6 bases remained unmatched. The germline V gene encodes CDR1 LGHDT and CDR2 YNNKEL (reference sequence). The chain's CDR3 is CASSGIDRAGNTIYF. The CDR3 DNA is TGTGCCAGCAGCGGGATCGACAGGGCTGGAAACACCATATATTTT.

The V and J genes are TRBV5-4 and TRBJ1-1; a weak D match, TRBD1 (6 bases). V lost 3 bases and J lost 5, with 17 bases in between. The CDR3 sequence is 15 residues long. Germline CDR1 SGHNT, CDR2 YYREEE (reference sequence). The CDR3 DNA reads TGTGCCAGCAGCTATGGGGCAGGGGTTGGAACTGAAGCTTTCTTT. This codes for CASSYGAGVGTEAFF. Together with reference TRBV5-4 and TRBJ1-1, the CDR3 gives the full variable domain: ETGVTQSPTHLIKTRGQQVTLRCSSQSGHNTVSWYQQALGQGPQFIFQYYREEENGRGNFPPRFSGLQFPNYSSELNVNALELDDSALYLCASSYGAGVGTEAFFGQGTRLTVV.

The chain recombines TRBV19 with TRBJ2-2, with a weak D call TRBD2 (5 bases). Germline-derived CDR1 and CDR2 are LNHDA and SQIVND (reference sequence). The CDR3 contains 15 residues. V was pared by 1 base and J by 3 bases, with 9 bases between. CDR3 sequence reads: CASSIGGWDTGELFF. CDR3 in DNA: TGTGCCAGTAGTATAGGAGGGTGGGACACCGGGGAGCTGTTTTTT.

This sequence joins TRBV11-2 and TRBJ2-5; tentative D call: TRBD2 (6 bases). This CDR3 is built from 15 residues. Looked up from germline, CDR1 is SGHAT and CDR2 is FQNNGV. Trimming pared 1 base from V and 5 bases from J, leaving 14 bases between. CDR3 loop: CASSLVGRDRETQYF. The CDR3, as DNA: TGTGCCAGCAGCTTAGTGGGGCGGGATCGGGAGACCCAGTACTTC.

The rearrangement joins TRBV5-1 to TRBJ2-1; no definite D call. CDR3 length: 15 residues. Germline CDR1 reads SGHRS; CDR2 reads YFSETQ. Trimming pared 0 bases from V and 1 base from J, leaving 8 bases between. CDR3 in amino acids: CASSLVAESYNEQFF. The CDR3 DNA sequence: TGCGCCAGCAGCTTGGTCGCGGAATCCTACAATGAGCAGTTCTTC.

The V and J genes are TRBV28 and TRBJ1-5; 8 bases match TRBD1. The CDR3 has 14 amino acids. The V gene end was trimmed by 5 bases and the J gene end by 4 bases; junction bases not matched to a gene: 4. Per the germline V gene, CDR1 is MDHEN and CDR2 is SYDVKM. The CDR3 spells CASSRDRGNQPQHF. The CDR3 DNA reads as TGTGCCAGCAGTCGCGACAGGGGAAATCAGCCCCAGCATTTT.